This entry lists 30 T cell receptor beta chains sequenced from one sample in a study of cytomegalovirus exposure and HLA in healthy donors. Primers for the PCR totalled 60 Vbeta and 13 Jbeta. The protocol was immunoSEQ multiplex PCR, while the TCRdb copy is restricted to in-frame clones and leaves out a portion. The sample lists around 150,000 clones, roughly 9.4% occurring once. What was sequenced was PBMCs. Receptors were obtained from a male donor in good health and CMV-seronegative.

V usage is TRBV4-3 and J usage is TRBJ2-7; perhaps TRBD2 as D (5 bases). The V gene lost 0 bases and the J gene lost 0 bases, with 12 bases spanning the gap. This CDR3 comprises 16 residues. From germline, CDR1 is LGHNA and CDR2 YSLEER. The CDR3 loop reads CASSQEGLGSSYEQYF. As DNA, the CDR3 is TGCGCCAGCAGCCAAGAAGGCTTGGGGAGCTCCTACGAGCAGTACTTC.

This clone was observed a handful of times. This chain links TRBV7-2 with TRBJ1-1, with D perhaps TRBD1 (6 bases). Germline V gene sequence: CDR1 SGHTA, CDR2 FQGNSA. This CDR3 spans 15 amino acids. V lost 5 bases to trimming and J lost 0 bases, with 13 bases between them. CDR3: CASSRRTVMNTEAFF. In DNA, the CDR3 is TGTGCCAGCAGCAGACGGACAGTTATGAACACTGAAGCTTTCTTT.

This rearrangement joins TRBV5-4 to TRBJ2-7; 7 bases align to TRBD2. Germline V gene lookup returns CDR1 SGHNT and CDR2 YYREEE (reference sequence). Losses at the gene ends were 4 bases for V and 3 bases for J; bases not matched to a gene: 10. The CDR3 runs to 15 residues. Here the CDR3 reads CASSPSTSVLYEQYF. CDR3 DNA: TGTGCCAGCAGCCCTAGTACTAGCGTTCTCTACGAGCAGTACTTC.

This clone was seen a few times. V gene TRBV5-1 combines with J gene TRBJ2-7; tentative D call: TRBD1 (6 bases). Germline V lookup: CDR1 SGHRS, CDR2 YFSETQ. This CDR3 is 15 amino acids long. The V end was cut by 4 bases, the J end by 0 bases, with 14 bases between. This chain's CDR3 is CASSGLLTGSYEQYF. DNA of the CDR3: TGCGCCAGCAGCGGTCTTTTGACAGGCTCCTACGAGCAGTACTTC.

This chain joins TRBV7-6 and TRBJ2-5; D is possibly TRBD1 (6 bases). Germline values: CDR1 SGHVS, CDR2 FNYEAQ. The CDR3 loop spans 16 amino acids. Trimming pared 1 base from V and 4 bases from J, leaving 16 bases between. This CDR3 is CASSLVNRVASETQYF. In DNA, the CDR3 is TGTGCCAGCAGCTTAGTTAACAGGGTCGCATCAGAGACCCAGTACTTC.

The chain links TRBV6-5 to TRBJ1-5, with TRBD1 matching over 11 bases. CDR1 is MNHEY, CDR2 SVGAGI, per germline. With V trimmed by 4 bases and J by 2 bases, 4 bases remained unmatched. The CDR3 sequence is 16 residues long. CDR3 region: CASSSRTGGGNQPQHF. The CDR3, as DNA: TGTGCCAGCAGTTCCCGGACAGGGGGCGGCAATCAGCCCCAGCATTTT.

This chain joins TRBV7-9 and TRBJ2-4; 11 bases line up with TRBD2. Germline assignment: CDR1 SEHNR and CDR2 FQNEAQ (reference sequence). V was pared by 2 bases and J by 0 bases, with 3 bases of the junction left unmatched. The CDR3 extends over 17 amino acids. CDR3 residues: CASSLWGTSGAKNIQYF. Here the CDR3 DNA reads TGTGCCAGCAGCTTATGGGGGACTAGCGGAGCCAAAAACATTCAGTACTTC.

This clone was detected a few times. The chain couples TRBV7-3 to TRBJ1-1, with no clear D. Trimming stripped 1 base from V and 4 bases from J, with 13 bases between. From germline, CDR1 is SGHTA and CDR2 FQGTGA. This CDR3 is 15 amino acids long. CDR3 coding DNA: TGTGCCAGCAGCTTAATTAGGGCGAGCGGCACTGAAGCTTTCTTT. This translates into CASSLIRASGTEAFF.

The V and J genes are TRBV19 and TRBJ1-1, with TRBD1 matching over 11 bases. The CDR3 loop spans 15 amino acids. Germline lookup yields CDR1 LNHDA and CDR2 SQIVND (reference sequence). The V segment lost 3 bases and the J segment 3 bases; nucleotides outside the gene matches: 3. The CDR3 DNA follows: TGTGCCAGTAGTATTAGGACAGGGGGCCACACTGAAGCTTTCTTT. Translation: CASSIRTGGHTEAFF.

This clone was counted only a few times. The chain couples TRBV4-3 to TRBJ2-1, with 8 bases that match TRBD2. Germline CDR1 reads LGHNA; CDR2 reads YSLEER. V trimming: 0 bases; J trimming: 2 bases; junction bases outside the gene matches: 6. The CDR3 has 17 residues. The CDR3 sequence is CASSQDVAGTPYNEQFF. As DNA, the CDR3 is TGCGCCAGCAGCCAAGACGTAGCGGGGACACCCTACAATGAGCAGTTCTTC.

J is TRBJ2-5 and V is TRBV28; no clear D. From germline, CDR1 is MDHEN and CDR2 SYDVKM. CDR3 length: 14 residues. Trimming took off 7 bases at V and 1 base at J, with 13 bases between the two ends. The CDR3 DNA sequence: TGTGCCAGCATCTCGGATAACAGCCAAGAGACCCAGTACTTC. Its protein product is CASISDNSQETQYF.

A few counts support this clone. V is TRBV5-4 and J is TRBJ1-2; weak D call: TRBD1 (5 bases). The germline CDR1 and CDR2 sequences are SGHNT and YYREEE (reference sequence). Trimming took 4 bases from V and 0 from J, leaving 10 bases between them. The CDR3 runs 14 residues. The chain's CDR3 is CASSPGLPNYGYTF. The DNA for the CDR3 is TGTGCCAGCAGCCCGGGACTGCCTAACTATGGCTACACCTTC.

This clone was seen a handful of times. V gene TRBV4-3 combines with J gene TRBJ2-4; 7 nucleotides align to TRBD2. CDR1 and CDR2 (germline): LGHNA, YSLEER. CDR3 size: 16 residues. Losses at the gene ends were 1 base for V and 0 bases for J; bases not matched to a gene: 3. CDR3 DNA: TGCGCCAGCAGCCAAGGACTAGCCTTAGCCAAAAACATTCAGTACTTC. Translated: CASSQGLALAKNIQYF.

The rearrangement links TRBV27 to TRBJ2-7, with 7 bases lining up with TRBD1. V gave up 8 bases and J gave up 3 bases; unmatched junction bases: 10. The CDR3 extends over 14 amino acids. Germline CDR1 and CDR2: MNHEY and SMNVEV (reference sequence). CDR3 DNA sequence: TGTGCCAGCGGCCTACAGGGGACCCACTACGAGCAGTACTTC. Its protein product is CASGLQGTHYEQYF.

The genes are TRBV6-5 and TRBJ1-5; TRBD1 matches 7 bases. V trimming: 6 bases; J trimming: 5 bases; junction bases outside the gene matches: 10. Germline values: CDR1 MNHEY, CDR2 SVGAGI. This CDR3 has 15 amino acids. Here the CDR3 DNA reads TGTGCCAGCAGACGACAGGGATTTGATGATCAGCCCCAGCATTTT. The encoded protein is CASRRQGFDDQPQHF.

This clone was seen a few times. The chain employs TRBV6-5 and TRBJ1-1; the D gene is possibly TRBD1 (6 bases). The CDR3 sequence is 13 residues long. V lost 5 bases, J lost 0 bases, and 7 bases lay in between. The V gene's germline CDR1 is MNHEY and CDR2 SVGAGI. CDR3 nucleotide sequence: TGTGCCAGCAGTCAGGGGATGAACACTGAAGCTTTCTTT. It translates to CASSQGMNTEAFF.

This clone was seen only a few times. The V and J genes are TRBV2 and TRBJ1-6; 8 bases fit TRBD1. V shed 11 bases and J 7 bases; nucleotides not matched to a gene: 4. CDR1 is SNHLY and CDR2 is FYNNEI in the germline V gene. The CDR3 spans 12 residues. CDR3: CAGGDRNSPLHF. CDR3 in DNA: TGTGCCGGAGGGGACAGGAATTCACCCCTCCACTTT. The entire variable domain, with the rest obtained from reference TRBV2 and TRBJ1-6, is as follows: EPEVTQTPSHQVTQMGQEVILRCVPISNHLYFYWYRQILGQKVEFLVSFYNNEISEKSEIFDDQFSVERPDGSNFTLKIRSTKLEDSAMYFCAGGDRNSPLHFGNGTRLTVT.

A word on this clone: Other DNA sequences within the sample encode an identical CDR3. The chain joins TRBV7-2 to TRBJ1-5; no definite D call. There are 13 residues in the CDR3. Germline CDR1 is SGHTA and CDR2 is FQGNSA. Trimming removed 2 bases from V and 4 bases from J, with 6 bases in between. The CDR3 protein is CASSLYGNQPQHF. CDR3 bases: TGTGCCAGCAGCTTATACGGTAATCAGCCCCAGCATTTT.

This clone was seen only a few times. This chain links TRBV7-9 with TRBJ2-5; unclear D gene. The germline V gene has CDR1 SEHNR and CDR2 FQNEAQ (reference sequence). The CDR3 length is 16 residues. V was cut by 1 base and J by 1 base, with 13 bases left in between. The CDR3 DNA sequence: TGTGCCAGCAGCTTAGGTCGTACAGTGTCCCAAGAGACCCAGTACTTC. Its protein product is CASSLGRTVSQETQYF.

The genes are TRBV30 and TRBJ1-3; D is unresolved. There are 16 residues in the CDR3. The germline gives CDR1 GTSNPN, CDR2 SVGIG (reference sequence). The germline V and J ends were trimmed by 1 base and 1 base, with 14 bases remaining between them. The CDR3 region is CAWSADGKWSGNTIYF. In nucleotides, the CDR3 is TGTGCCTGGAGTGCAGACGGGAAATGGTCTGGAAACACCATATATTTT.

The DNA for the CDR3 is TGCGCCAGCAGTGATCTAGGCCTCTCACACGAGCAGTACTTC. Its translation is CASSDLGLSHEQYF. This rearrangement joins TRBV10-1 to TRBJ2-5; unclear D gene. The DNA end lines up better with TRBJ2-7; the J call may be wrong. Germline assignment: CDR1 WNHNN and CDR2 SYGVQD (reference sequence). This CDR3 has 14 amino acids.

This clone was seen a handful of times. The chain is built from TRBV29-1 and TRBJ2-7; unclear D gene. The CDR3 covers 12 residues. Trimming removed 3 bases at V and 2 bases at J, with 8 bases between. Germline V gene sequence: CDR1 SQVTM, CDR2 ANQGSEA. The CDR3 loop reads CSVDTGPYEQYF. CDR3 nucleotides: TGCAGCGTTGATACGGGTCCCTACGAGCAGTACTTC.

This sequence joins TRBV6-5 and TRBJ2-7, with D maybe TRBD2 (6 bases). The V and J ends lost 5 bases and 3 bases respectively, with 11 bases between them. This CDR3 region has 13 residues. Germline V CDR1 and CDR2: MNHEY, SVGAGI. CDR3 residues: CASSRDFNYEQYF. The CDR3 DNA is TGTGCCAGCAGTCGGGACTTCAACTACGAGCAGTACTTC.

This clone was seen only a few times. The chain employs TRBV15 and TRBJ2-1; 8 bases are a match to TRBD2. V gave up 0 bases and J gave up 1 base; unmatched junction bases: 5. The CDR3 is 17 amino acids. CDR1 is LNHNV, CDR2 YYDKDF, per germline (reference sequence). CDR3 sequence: CATSRDLLAVSYNEQFF. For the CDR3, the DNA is TGTGCCACCAGCAGAGACCTACTAGCGGTATCCTACAATGAGCAGTTCTTC.

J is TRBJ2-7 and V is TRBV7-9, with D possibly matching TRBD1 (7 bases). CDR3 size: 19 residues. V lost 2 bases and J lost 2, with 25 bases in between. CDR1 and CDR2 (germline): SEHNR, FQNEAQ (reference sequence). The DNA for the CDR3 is TGTGCCAGCAGCTTAACTGGAGGGCAGGGGGAATCCCCAACCTACGAGCAGTACTTC. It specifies CASSLTGGQGESPTYEQYF.

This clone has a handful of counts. The chain's CDR3 is CASSPPVPPQHF. In DNA, the CDR3 is TGTGCCAGCAGCCCCCCGGTACCGCCCCAGCATTTT. This chain joins TRBV28 and TRBJ1-5, with D uncertain. CDR1 and CDR2 from the germline V gene are MDHEN and SYDVKM. V gave up 6 bases and J gave up 9 bases, with 12 bases separating them. The CDR3 runs to 12 residues.

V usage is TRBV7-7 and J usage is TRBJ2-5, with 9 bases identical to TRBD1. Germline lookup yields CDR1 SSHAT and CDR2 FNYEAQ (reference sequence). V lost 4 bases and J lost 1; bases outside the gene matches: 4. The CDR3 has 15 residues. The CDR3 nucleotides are TGTGCCAGCAGCTCGACAGGGGGACCCCAAGAGACCCAGTACTTC. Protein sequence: CASSSTGGPQETQYF.

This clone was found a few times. CDR3 in DNA: TGTGCCAGCTCACCACCGATGAGGCTTAACTATGGCTACACCTTC. It specifies CASSPPMRLNYGYTF. V gene TRBV18 combines with J gene TRBJ1-2; D not certain. CDR1 KGHSH and CDR2 LQKENI come from the germline V gene. V was clipped by 0 bases and J by 1 base, with 9 bases between them. The CDR3 runs to 15 residues.

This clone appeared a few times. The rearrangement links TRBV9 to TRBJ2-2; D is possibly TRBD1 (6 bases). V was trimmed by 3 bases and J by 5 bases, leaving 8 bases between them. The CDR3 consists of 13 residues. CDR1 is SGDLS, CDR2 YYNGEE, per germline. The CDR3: CASSAGVTGELFF. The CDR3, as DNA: TGTGCCAGCAGCGCAGGGGTTACCGGGGAGCTGTTTTTT.

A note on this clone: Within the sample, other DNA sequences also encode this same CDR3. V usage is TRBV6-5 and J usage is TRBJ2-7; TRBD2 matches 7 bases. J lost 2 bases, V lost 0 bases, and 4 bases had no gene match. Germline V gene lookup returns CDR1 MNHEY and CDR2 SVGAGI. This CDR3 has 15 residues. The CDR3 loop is CASSYSGGRTYEQYF. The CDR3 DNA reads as TGTGCCAGCAGTTACTCGGGCGGGAGAACCTACGAGCAGTACTTC.